A selection of T cell receptor beta chains follows, all from one sample in a study of blood T cell repertoires in COVID-19. The repertoire was sequenced with immunoSEQ multiplex PCR; TCRdb's copy has only in-frame clones and lacks some. The sample lists fewer than 200,000 clones, roughly 77% occurring once. The sample taken for sequencing was peripheral blood. The receptor set was obtained from a man aged 65 to 85 with active or convalescent COVID-19. Both conserved end residues are part of each CDR3. The D gene is left open where the match is weak. Clone size is stated in some rows and not others, as once, few, many or a class when expanded.

>TRBV25-1|.|.|TRBJ1-2
TGTGCCAGCAGAGCGGGTTTGGATGGCTACACCTTC
CASRAGLDGYTF
>TRBV6-6|TRBD1|.|TRBJ1-4
TGTGCCAGCAGTACGACAGGGGTTAATGAAAAACTGTTTTTT
CASSTTGVNEKLFF
>TRBV2|.|once|TRBJ2-3
TGTGCCAGCAGTGAAGTTTACGGGAGATGGACAGATACGCAGTATTTT
CASSEVYGRWTDTQYF
>TRBV5-1|TRBD1|.|TRBJ1-2
TGCGCCAGCAGCCAAACGCCGGGACAGGGATATGGCTACACCTTC
CASSQTPGQGYGYTF
>TRBV5-1|.|.|TRBJ1-2
TGCGCCAGCAGCCACCCCAACAGGCCAGGGGATGGCTACACCTTC
CASSHPNRPGDGYTF
>TRBV30|.|.|TRBJ2-1
TGTGCCTGCCGAGGTAGGGGGGGCAATGAGCAGTTCTTC
CACRGRGGNEQFF
>TRBV7-6|TRBD1|few|TRBJ1-4
TGTGCCAGCAGCTTAGGACAGGGGAAGGAAAAACTGTTTTTT
CASSLGQGKEKLFF
>TRBV5-4|TRBD2|few|TRBJ2-7
TGTGCCAGCAGCCGCAGACTAGCGGGAGGGGTTCACGAGCAGTACTTC
CASSRRLAGGVHEQYF
>TRBV6-5|.|.|TRBJ1-1
TGTGCCAGCAGAAGGGGGGGATCGAACACTGAAGCTTTCTTT
CASRRGGSNTEAFF
>TRBV19|.|.|TRBJ2-1
TGTGCCAGTAGTATAGATGGGGGGGCCTATGAGCAGTTCTTC
CASSIDGGAYEQFF
>TRBV7-2|TRBD2|.|TRBJ2-1
TGTGCCAGCAGCTTACAGGGCTCCCGGGGGGGGGAGCAGTTCTTC
CASSLQGSRGGEQFF
>TRBV5-3|TRBD1|.|TRBJ1-5
TGTGCCCATGGGGGCAGGGGGATTCGACAGCCCCAGCATTTT
CAHGGRGIRQPQHF
>TRBV7-2|TRBD1|.|TRBJ1-5
TGTGCCAGCAGCTTCTCAGGGGGCCGGAGCAATCAGCCCCAGCATTTT
CASSFSGGRSNQPQHF
>TRBV27|.|.|TRBJ1-6
TGTGCCAGCAGTTCCCTCGGCTATAATTCACCCCTCCACTTT
CASSSLGYNSPLHF
>TRBV18|.|.|TRBJ2-1
TGTGCCAGCTCACCACAGTCGGACAGCTCCTACAATGAGCAGTTCTTC
CASSPQSDSSYNEQFF
>TRBV7-6|TRBD1|.|TRBJ2-7
TGTGCCAGCAGCTTAGGTGGGACAGGGGGCGAGCAGTACTTC
CASSLGGTGGEQYF
>TRBV18|.|.|TRBJ1-1
TGTGCCAGCTCACCAGAATCCGGCACTGAAGCTTTCTTT
CASSPESGTEAFF
>TRBV7-2|.|.|TRBJ1-2
TGTGCCAGCAGTCCAACAGGGCGGGTATATTATGGCTACACCTTC
CASSPTGRVYYGYTF
>TRBV6-5|.|.|TRBJ2-7
TGTGCCAGCAGTTACGAAGGACAGACCTACGAGCAGTACTTC
CASSYEGQTYEQYF
>TRBV5-1|.|.|TRBJ2-3
TGCGCCAGCAGCTTGGGTTCAGGGGCAGGAGATACGCAGTATTTT
CASSLGSGAGDTQYF
>TRBV19|TRBD2|.|TRBJ2-7
TGTGCCAGTAGTCGTCGGGCGGGGGGCGACTCCTACGAGCAGTACTTC
CASSRRAGGDSYEQYF
>TRBV2|TRBD1|once|TRBJ1-1
TGTGCCAGGGGACAGGGGGCGGACACTGAAGCTTTCTTT
CARGQGADTEAFF
>TRBV7-3|TRBD1|once|TRBJ1-1
TGTGCCAGCAGCCCGACCTCCGGGACAGCCACTGAAGCTTTCTTT
CASSPTSGTATEAFF
>TRBV15|TRBD1|.|TRBJ2-7
TGTGCCACGGGCAGGGACAGGGGACCCTACGAGCAGTACTTC
CATGRDRGPYEQYF
>TRBV18|TRBD2|few|TRBJ2-3
TGTGCCAGCTCACCAAAGTATGCGCGGGAGGGCACAGATACGCAGTATTTT
CASSPKYAREGTDTQYF
>TRBV29-1|.|few|TRBJ2-5
TGCAGCGTTCGGCCTAGCCGATTCGGAAGCCAGTACTTC
CSVRPSRFGSQYF
>TRBV18|TRBD1|.|TRBJ1-2
TGTGCCAGCTCACCTCTTCCTGGACAGGGGGCAGATGGCTACACCTTC
CASSPLPGQGADGYTF
>TRBV5-1|TRBD1|.|TRBJ1-1
TGCGCCAGCAGCTTCTCAGGGGGCCCCAATGAAGCTTTCTTT
CASSFSGGPNEAFF
>TRBV19|TRBD1|.|TRBJ2-3
TGTGCCAGTAAGGTTATGGGACAGGGGACCGTGGATACGCAGTATTTT
CASKVMGQGTVDTQYF
>TRBV2|.|.|TRBJ2-2
TGTGCCAGCAGTGTGGGGCAGACGAACACCGGGGAGCTGTTTTTT
CASSVGQTNTGELFF
>TRBV30|TRBD1|.|TRBJ1-3
TGTGCCTGGTTATACCCGGGACAGGGAGCTGGAAACACCATATATTTT
CAWLYPGQGAGNTIYF
>TRBV7-2|.|.|TRBJ1-2
TGTGCCAGCAGCCCACAGGGAGACTATGGCTACACCTTC
CASSPQGDYGYTF
>TRBV6-6|TRBD1|.|TRBJ1-6
TGTGCCAGCAGTTACCGTCGACAGGGTAATTCACCCCTCCACTTT
CASSYRRQGNSPLHF
>TRBV30|.|.|TRBJ2-3
TGTGCCTGGAATGGGCAGGGGAAAGATGAACAGTATTTT
CAWNGQGKDEQYF
>TRBV24-1|TRBD1|few|TRBJ2-3
TGTGCCACCAGTGCCCCGGGACAGGGGGGGGATACGCAGTATTTT
CATSAPGQGGDTQYF
>TRBV19|.|.|TRBJ1-1
TGTGCCAGTAGTATAATGGAGGGGACCACTGAAGCTTTCTTT
CASSIMEGTTEAFF
>TRBV19|.|.|TRBJ1-1
TGTGCCAGTAGTATTCAAGGGCAGGGGAACACTGAAGCTTTCTTT
CASSIQGQGNTEAFF
>TRBV5-1|TRBD2|.|TRBJ2-7
TGCGCCAGCAGCTTGGGGACTAGCGGGGACGAGCAGTACTTC
CASSLGTSGDEQYF
>TRBV21-1|.|.|TRBJ2-3
.
CASSKVGFAAGTGSFREHTDTQYF
>TRBV12-3/TRBV12-4|.|.|TRBJ1-2
TGTGCCAGCAGCCAGGGACAAACCTATGGCTACACCTTC
CASSQGQTYGYTF
>TRBV13|TRBD2|.|TRBJ2-3
TGTGCCAGCAGCTTAGAAAGCGGGAGCGGCACAGATACGCAGTATTTT
CASSLESGSGTDTQYF
>TRBV9|.|.|TRBJ1-6
TGTGCCAGCAGCGTAGAGGGGGGGCTTAATTCACCCCTCCACTTT
CASSVEGGLNSPLHF
>TRBV27|.|.|TRBJ2-3
TGTGCCAGCCGCCCCATGAGGGAGATCGCAGATACGCAGTATTTT
CASRPMREIADTQYF
>TRBV28|.|.|TRBJ2-3
TGTGCCACCGCCCCCAACAGGAGAAACGGATATACGCAGTATTTT
CATAPNRRNGYTQYF
>TRBV4-3|.|.|TRBJ1-6
TGCGCCAGCAGCCAAGATGGGAACAGGGACAATTCACCCCTCCACTTT
CASSQDGNRDNSPLHF